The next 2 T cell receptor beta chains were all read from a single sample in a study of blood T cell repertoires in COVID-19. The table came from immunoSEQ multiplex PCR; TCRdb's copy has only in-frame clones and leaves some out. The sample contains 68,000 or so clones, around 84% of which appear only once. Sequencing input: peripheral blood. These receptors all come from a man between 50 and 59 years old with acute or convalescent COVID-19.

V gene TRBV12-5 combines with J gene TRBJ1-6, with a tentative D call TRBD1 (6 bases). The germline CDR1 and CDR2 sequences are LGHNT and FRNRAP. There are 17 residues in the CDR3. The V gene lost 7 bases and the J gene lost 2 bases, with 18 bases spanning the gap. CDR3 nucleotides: TGTGCTAGTGCCAAATACCCGACAGGCCCCTATAATTCACCCCTCCACTTT. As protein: CASAKYPTGPYNSPLHF. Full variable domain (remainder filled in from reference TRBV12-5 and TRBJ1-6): DARVTQTPRHKVTEMGQEVTMRCQPILGHNTVFWYRQTMMQGLELLAYFRNRAPLDDSGMPKDRFSAEMPDATLATLKIQPSEPRDSAVYFCASAKYPTGPYNSPLHFGNGTRLTVT.

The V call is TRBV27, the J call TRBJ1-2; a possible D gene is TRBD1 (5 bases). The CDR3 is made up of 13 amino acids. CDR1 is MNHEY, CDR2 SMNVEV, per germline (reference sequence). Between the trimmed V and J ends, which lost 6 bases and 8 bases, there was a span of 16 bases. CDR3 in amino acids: CASSNSGFYGYTF. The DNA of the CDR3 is TGTGCCAGCAGCAATTCAGGGTTTTACGGCTACACCTTC.